Below, 8 T cell receptor beta chains from the same sample are listed, as sequenced in a study of blood T cell repertoires in COVID-19. Profiling relied on immunoSEQ multiplex PCR, and the TCRdb table lists in-frame clones only, not all of them. The sample lists around 95,000 clones; 75% to 95% were seen once. Sequenced input: peripheral blood. Source of these receptors: a man aged 45 to 65 with acute or convalescent COVID-19.

As DNA, the CDR3 is TGCAGCGTGGGGGCGGGCACAGATACGCAGTATTTT. It encodes CSVGAGTDTQYF. The gene calls are TRBV29-1 and TRBJ2-3, with D perhaps matching TRBD1 (6 bases). The CDR3 is 12 residues long. V lost 6 bases and J 1 base, leaving 8 bases between the germline ends. Germline lookup yields CDR1 SQVTM and CDR2 ANQGSEA.

This chain uses TRBV18 with TRBJ2-7; 9 bases are a match to TRBD2. The CDR3 loop spans 16 amino acids. Germline assignment: CDR1 KGHSH and CDR2 LQKENI. The V and J ends lost 2 bases and 5 bases, in that order; junction bases with no gene match: 10. The CDR3 protein is CASSPLAGVGIHEQYF. CDR3 DNA: TGTGCCAGCTCACCATTAGCGGGAGTTGGCATCCACGAGCAGTACTTC.

The chain couples TRBV27 to TRBJ2-1; the match to TRBD2 covers 9 bases. After removal of 6 bases from V and 5 bases from J, the junction contained 8 bases not matched to a gene. The CDR3 is made up of 15 amino acids. The germline V gene encodes CDR1 MNHEY and CDR2 SMNVEV (reference sequence). The DNA for the CDR3 is TGTGCCAGCAGGGCCCAGCTAGCGGGGCACAATGAGCAGTTCTTC. This translates into CASRAQLAGHNEQFF.

This clone was observed a single time. The chain links TRBV7-9 to TRBJ2-7, with no clear D. Deletions cut 1 base from V and 5 bases from J, with 6 bases between. Germline CDR1 reads SEHNR; CDR2 reads FQNEAQ (reference sequence). This CDR3 is 12 amino acids long. For the CDR3, the DNA is TGTGCCAGCAGCTTAGAGAACAACGAGCAGTACTTC. Protein: CASSLENNEQYF.

V is TRBV27 and J is TRBJ1-2; 9 positions agree with TRBD1. Germline V gives CDR1 MNHEY, CDR2 SMNVEV (reference sequence). The CDR3 contains 13 residues. With 6 bases clipped from V and 3 bases from J, the junction kept 2 bases outside the gene matches. The CDR3 protein is CASRRQGDYGYTF. The CDR3 DNA reads as TGTGCCAGCAGGCGACAGGGGGACTATGGCTACACCTTC.

The rearrangement uses TRBV5-1 and TRBJ2-7; the match to TRBD1 covers 8 bases. This CDR3 has 13 amino acids. Germline assignment: CDR1 SGHRS and CDR2 YFSETQ. Trimming removed 4 bases from V and 7 bases from J; junction bases left unmatched: 7. The CDR3 nucleotides read TGCGCCAGCAGCGACTGGACAGGGCGGGAGCAGTACTTC. It is translated as CASSDWTGREQYF.

V usage is TRBV19 and J usage is TRBJ1-2, with TRBD1 identical over 8 bases. With 5 bases clipped from V and 4 bases from J, the junction kept 3 bases outside the gene matches. CDR3 length: 13 amino acids. Germline V lookup: CDR1 LNHDA, CDR2 SQIVND (reference sequence). CDR3: CASSPDRGYGYTF. The CDR3 nucleotides read TGTGCCAGTAGTCCCGACAGGGGCTATGGCTACACCTTC. The full variable domain, in which reference TRBV19 and TRBJ1-2 provide the parts outside the CDR3, is DGGITQSPKYLFRKEGQNVTLSCEQNLNHDAMYWYRQDPGQGLRLIYYSQIVNDFQKGDIAEGYSVSREKKESFPLTVTSAQKNPTAFYLCASSPDRGYGYTFGSGTRLTVV.

A few counts support this clone. The V and J genes are TRBV19 and TRBJ1-1; 9 bases are a match to TRBD1. The CDR3 runs 16 residues. Trimming at V came to 6 bases and at J to 0 bases, leaving 8 bases not matched to a gene. Germline lookup yields CDR1 LNHDA and CDR2 SQIVND (reference sequence). The chain's CDR3 is CASRWGQGVMNTEAFF. The CDR3 DNA reads TGTGCCAGTAGGTGGGGACAGGGTGTAATGAACACTGAAGCTTTCTTT.